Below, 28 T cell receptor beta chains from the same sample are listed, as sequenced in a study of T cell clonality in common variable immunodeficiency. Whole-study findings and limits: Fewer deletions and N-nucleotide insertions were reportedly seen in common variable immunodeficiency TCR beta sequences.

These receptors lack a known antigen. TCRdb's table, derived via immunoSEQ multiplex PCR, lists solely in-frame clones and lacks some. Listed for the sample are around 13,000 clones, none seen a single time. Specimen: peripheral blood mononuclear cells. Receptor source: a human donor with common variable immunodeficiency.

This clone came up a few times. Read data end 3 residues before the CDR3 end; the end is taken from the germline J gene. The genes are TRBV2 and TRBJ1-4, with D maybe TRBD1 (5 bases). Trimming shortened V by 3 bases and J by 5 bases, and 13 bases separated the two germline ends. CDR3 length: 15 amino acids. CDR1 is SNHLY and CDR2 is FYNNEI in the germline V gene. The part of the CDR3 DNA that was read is TGTGCCAGCAGTGAGTGGAAGGGGCGAAATGAAAAA. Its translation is CASSEWKGRNEK. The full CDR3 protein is CASSEWKGRNEKLFF.

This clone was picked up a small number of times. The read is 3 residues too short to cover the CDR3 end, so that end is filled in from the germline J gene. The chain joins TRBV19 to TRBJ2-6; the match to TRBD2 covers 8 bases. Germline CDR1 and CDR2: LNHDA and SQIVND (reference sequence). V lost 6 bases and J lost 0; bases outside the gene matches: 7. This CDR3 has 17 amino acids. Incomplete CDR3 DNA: TGTGCCAGTAGGGGGACTAGGGGACTCTCTGGGGCCAACGTC. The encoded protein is CASRGTRGLSGANV. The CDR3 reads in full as CASRGTRGLSGANVLTF.

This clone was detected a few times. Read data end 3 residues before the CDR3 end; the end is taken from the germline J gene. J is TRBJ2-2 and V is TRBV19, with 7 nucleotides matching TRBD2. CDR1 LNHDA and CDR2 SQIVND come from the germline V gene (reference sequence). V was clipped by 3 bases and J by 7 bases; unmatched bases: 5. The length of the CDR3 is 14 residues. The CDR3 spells CASSIRGEVGELFF. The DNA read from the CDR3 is TGTGCCAGTAGTATTCGGGGGGAAGTCGGGGAG.

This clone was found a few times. The CDR3 is CASSYGWTSGVTETQYF. The CDR3 bases that were read are TGTGCCAGCAGTTACGGGTGGACTAGCGGGGTTACGGAGACC. The chain combines TRBV6-2 or TRBV6-3 with TRBJ2-5, with 12 bases matching TRBD2. Read coverage stops 3 residues before the CDR3 terminus; the germline J gene supplies the remainder. The V gene end was trimmed by 2 bases and the J gene end by 5 bases; junction bases not matched to a gene: 9. The CDR3 covers 17 residues. Germline CDR1 MNHEY, CDR2 SVGEGT.

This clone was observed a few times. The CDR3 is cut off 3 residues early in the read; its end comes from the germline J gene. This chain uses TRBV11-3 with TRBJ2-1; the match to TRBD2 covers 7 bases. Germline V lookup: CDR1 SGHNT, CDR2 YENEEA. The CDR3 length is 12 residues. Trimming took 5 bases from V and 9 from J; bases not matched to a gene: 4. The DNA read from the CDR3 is TGTGCCAGCAGCCGACCTAGCGGTGAG. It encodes CASSRPSGE. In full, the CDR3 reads CASSRPSGEQFF. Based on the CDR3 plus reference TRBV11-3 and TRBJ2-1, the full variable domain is EAGVVQSPRYKIIEKKQPVAFWCNPISGHNTLYWYLQNLGQGPELLIRYENEEAVDDSQLPKDRFSAERLKGVDSTLKIQPAELGDSAVYLCASSRPSGEQFFGPGTRLTVL.

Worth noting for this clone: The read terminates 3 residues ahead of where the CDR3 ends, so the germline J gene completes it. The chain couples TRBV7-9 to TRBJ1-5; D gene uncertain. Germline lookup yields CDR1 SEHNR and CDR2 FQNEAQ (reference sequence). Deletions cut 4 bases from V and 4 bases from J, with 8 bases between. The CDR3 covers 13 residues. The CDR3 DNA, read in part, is TGTGCCAGCAGCTCCACAGTAAATCAGCCC. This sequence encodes CASSSTVNQP. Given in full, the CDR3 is CASSSTVNQPQHF.

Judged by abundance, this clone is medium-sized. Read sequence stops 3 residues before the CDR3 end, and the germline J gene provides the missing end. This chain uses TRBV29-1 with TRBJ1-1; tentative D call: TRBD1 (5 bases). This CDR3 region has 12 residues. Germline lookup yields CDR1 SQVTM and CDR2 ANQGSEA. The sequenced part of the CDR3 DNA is TGCAGCGTTGAGAGCAGGGAGGAGGAA. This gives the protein CSVESREEE. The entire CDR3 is CSVESREEEAFF. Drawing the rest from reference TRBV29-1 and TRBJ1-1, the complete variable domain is SAVISQKPSRDICQRGTSLTIQCQVDSQVTMMFWYRQQPGQSLTLIATANQGSEATYESGFVIDKFPISRPNLTFSTLTVSNMSPEDSSIYLCSVESREEEAFFGQGTRLTVV.

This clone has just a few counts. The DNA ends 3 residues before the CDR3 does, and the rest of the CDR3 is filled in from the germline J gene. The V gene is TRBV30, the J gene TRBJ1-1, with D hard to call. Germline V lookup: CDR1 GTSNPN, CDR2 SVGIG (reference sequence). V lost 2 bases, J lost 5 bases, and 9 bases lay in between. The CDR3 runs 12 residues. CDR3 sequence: CAWSTGFTEAFF. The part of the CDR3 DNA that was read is TGTGCCTGGAGTACCGGGTTTACTGAA.

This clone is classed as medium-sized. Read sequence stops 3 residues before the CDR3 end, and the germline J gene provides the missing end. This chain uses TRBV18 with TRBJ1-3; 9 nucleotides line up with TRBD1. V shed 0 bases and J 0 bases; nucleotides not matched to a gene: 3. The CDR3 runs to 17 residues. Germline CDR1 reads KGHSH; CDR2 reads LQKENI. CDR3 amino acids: CASSPPGQGISGNTIYF. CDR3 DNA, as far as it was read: TGTGCCAGCTCACCACCAGGACAGGGGATCTCTGGAAACACC.

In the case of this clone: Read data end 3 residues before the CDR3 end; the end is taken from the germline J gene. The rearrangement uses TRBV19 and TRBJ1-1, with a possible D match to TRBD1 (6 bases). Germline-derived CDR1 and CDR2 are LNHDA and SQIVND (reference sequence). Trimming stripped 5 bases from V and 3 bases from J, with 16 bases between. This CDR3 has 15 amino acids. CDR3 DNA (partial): TGTGCCAGTAGTTCAGCTTCGACAGGCGACACTGAA. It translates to CASSSASTGDTE. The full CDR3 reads CASSSASTGDTEAFF.

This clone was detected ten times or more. CDR3 in amino acids: CASSITFGGSVGYTF. The sequenced part of the CDR3 DNA is TGTGCCAGTAGTATAACGTTCGGGGGATCGGTCGGC. The chain has TRBV19 and TRBJ1-2, with D tentatively TRBD1 (5 bases). The read is 3 residues too short to cover the CDR3 end, so that end is filled in from the germline J gene. The CDR3 loop spans 15 amino acids. The germline V gene has CDR1 LNHDA and CDR2 SQIVND (reference sequence).

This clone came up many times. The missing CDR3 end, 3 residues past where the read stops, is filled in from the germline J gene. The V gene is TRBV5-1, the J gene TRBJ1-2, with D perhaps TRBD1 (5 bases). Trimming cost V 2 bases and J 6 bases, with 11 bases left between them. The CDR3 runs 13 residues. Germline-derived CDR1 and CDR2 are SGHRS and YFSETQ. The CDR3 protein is CASSFEAGNGYTF. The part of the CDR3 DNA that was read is TGCGCCAGCAGCTTTGAGGCAGGGAATGGC.

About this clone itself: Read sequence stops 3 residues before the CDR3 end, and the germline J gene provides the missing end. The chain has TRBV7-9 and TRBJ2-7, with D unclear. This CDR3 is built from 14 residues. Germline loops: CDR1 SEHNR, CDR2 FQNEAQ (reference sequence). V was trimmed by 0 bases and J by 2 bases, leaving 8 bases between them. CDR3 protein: CASSLAAGTYEQYF. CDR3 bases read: TGTGCCAGCAGCTTAGCGGCAGGCACCTACGAG.

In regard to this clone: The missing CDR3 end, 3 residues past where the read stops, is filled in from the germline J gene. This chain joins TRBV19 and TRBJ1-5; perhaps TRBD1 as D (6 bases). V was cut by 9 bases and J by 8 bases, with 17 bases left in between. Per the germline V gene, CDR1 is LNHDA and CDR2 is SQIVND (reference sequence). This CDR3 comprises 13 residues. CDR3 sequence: CASRGAGSKPQHF. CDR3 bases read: TGTGCCAGCCGGGGGGCAGGGAGTAAGCCC.

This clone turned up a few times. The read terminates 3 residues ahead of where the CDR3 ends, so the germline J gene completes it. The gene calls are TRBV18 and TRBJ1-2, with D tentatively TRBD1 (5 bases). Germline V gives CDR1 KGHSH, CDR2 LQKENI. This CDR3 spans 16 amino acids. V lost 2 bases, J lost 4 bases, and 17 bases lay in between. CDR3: CASSPVDSYYSYGYTF. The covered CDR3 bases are TGTGCCAGCTCACCAGTCGACAGTTACTATAGCTATGGC.

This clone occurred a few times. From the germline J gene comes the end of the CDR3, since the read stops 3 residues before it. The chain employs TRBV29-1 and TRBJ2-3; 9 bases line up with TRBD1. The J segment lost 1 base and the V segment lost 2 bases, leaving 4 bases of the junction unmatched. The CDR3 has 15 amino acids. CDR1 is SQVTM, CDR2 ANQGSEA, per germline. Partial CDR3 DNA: TGCAGCGTTGAAAGGACAGGGGTCGGCACAGATACG. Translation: CSVERTGVGTDT. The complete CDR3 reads CSVERTGVGTDTQYF.

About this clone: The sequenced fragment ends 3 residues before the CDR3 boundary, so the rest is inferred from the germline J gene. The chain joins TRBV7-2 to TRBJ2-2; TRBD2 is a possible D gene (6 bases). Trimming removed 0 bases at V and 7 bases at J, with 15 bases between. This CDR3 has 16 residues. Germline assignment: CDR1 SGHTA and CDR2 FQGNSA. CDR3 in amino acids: CASSLARGLLSGELFF. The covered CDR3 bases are TGTGCCAGCAGCTTAGCACGGGGACTTTTAAGCGGGGAG.

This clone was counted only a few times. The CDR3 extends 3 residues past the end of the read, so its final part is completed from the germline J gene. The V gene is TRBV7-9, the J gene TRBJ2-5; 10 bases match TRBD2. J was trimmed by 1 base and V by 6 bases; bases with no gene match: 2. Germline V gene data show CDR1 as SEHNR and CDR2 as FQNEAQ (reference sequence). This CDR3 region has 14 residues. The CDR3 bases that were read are TGTGCCAGCAGGCTAGCGGGGGTCCAAGAGACC. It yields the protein CASRLAGVQET. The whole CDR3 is CASRLAGVQETQYF.

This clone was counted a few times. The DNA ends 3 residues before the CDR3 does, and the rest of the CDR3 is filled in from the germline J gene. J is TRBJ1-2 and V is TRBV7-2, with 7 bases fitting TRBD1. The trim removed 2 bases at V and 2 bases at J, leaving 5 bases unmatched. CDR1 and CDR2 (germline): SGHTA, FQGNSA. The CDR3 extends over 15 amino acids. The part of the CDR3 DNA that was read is TGTGCCAGCAGCTTAAAGTCAGGGGGGAACTATGGC. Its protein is CASSLKSGGNYG. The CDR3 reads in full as CASSLKSGGNYGYTF.

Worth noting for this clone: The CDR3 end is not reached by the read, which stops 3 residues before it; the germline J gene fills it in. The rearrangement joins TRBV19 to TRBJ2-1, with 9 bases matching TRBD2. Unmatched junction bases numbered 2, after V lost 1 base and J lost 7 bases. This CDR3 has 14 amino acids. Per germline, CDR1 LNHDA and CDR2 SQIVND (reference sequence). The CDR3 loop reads CASSIVLAGNEQFF. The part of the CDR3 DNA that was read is TGTGCCAGTAGTATAGTTCTAGCGGGGAATGAG. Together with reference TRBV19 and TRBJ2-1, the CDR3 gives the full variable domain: DGGITQSPKYLFRKEGQNVTLSCEQNLNHDAMYWYRQDPGQGLRLIYYSQIVNDFQKGDIAEGYSVSREKKESFPLTVTSAQKNPTAFYLCASSIVLAGNEQFFGPGTRLTVL.

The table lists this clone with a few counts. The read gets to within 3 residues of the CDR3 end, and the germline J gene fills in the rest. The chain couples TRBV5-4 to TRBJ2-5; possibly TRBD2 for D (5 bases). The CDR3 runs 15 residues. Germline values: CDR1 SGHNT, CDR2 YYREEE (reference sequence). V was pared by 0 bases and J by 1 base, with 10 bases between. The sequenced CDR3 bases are TGTGCCAGCAGCTTGGCCGTCGGGGTCCAAGAGACC. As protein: CASSLAVGVQET. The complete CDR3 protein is CASSLAVGVQETQYF.

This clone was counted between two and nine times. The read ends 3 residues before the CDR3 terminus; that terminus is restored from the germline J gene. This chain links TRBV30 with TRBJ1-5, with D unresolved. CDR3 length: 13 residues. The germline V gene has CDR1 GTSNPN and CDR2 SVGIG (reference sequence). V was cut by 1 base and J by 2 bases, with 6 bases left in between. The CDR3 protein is CAWSARGNQPQHF. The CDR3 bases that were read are TGTGCCTGGAGTGCCCGCGGCAATCAGCCC.

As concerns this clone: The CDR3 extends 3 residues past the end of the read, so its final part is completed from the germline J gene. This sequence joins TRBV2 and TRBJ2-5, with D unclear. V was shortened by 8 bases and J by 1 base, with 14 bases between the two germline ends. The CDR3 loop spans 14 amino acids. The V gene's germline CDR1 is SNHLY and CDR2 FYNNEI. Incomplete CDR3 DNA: TGTGCCAGCCCTGGTAGGGCAATCCAAGAGACC. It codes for CASPGRAIQET. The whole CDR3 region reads CASPGRAIQETQYF.

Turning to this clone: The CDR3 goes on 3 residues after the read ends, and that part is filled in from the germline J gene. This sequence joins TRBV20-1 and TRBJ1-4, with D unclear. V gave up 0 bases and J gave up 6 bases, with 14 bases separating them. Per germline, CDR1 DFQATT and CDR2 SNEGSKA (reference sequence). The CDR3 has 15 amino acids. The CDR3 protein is CSARDHGRSDEKLFF. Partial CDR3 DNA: TGCAGTGCTAGAGATCATGGCAGATCCGATGAAAAA.

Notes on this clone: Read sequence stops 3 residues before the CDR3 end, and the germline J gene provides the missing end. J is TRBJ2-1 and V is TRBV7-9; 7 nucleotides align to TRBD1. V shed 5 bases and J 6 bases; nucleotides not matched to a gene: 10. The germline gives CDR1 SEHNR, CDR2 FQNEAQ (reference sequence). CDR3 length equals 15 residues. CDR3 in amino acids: CASSPGTARANEQFF. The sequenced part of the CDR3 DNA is TGTGCCAGCAGCCCCGGGACAGCGAGGGCCAATGAG.

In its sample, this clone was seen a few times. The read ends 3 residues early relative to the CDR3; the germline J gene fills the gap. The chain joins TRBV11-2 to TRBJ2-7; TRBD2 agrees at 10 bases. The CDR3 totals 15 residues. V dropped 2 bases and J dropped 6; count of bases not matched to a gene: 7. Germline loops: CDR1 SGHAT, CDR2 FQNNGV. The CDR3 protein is CASSLLTSGAAEQYF. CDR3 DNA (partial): TGTGCCAGCAGCTTACTAACTAGCGGGGCCGCCGAG.

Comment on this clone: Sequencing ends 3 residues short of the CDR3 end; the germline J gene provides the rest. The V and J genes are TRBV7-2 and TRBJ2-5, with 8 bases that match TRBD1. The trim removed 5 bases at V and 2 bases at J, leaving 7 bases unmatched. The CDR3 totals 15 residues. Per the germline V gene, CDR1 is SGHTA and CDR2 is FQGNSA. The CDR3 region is CASSAQGARQETQYF. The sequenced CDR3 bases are TGTGCCAGCAGCGCCCAGGGGGCTCGGCAAGAGACC.

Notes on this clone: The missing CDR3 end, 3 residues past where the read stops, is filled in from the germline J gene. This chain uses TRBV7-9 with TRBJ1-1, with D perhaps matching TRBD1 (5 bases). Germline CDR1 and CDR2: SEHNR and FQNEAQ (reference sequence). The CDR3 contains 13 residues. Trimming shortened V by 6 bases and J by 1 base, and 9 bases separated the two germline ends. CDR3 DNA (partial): TGTGCCAGCAGGCGAACAGGGAACACTGAA. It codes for CASRRTGNTE. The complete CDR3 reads CASRRTGNTEAFF.